This T cell receptor beta chain was retrieved from a study of regulatory T cells in long-lasting Graves disease (dated by TCRdb to the early 2020s). At the level of the whole study: In the newly diagnosed Graves' disease group, patients had been taking antithyroid drugs for less than 3 months. Patients with persistent Graves' disease were compared with patients with newly diagnosed Graves' disease using TCR sequencing and RNA sequencing of peripheral blood. A total of around 35 samples underwent TCR sequencing, from about 13 patients with persistent Graves' disease and approximately 20 patients with newly diagnosed Graves' disease. The study was registered as a clinical trial and conducted in China.

The method behind the library was multiplex PCR. The instrument was an Illumina HiSeq 4000. iRepertoire HTBI primers and Arm-PCR amplification of CDR3 regions were used to construct TCR beta libraries. Before sequencing, the PCR products underwent gel purification. The authors' pipeline ran thus. Gene usage analysis of CDR3 amino acid clonotypes relied on the 60 or so TRBV and about 13 TRBJ segments identified across samples. COPE and FqMerger were used to merge the filtered high-quality paired reads into contigs. BLAST was used to align contigs to IMGT TRBV, TRBD and TRBJ reference genes, with CDR3 defined following IMGT. Clonotypes above 0.1% frequency were classified as highly expanded clones. Repertoire diversity was measured by Shannon entropy, and V-J evenness by the Gini coefficient. Public clonotypes were defined as clonotypes shared by more than one individual. TCRdb itself trimmed the public reads at Q25 with fastp, ran MiXCR and retained productive beta chains. CDR3 protein sequences are deduplicated, and each keeps its most common genes and DNA. The V and J calls follow TCRdb's processing rather than the paper's. Recorded for this sample are 680,000 or so distinct CDR3 sequences; around 15% of them occurred a single time. The leading ten clones occupy 18% of the sample.

From a lookup of the germline V gene (reference sequence), CDR1 and CDR2 are GTSNPN and SVGIG. V ends up 5 bases short and J 2 bases short, with an unmatched junction base count of 8. Measured from the cysteine to the phenylalanine, the CDR3 is 15 residues long. Kept here is only the CDR3 DNA, which spans 45 bases and is read in frame from base 1. In light of the paper, this sample's time point label describes: newly diagnosed GD, antithyroid drugs for less than 3 months. For both TCR sequencing and RNA sequencing, RNA was extracted from PBMCs in TRIzol. Graves' disease was diagnosed according to American Thyroid Association guidelines. The patients came from an endocrinology department in Xi'an, China. Each patient gave 8.5 to 9.5 milliliters of peripheral blood, collected in an EDTA anticoagulant tube. Ficoll Paque Plus density gradient separation was used to isolate PBMCs, and no further T cell sorting was performed. An Agilent 2100 Bioanalyzer and agarose gel were used to assess RNA quality, and a NanoDrop 2000 was used to measure RNA concentration.

Summary of the overall study and its limitations: Persistent disease showed preferential use of TRBV28, TRBJ1-2 and TRBJ2-5, whereas newly diagnosed disease favored TRBV20-1 and TRBJ2-1. Persistent patients shared more public clonotypes among themselves (around 2,700) than newly diagnosed patients did (about 970). The small sample size was acknowledged by the authors as a limitation that may reduce accuracy. Because the primary lesion, thyroid tissue, could not be accessed, the study looked at peripheral blood alone. Lower TCR Shannon entropy and fewer highly expanded clones were observed in persistent Graves' disease patients than in newly diagnosed patients, which suggested clonal expansion. Only the TCR beta chain was sequenced and analyzed.

To note about this clonotype: The target of this receptor is not known. No quality values exist for individual bases; no much larger clone is one base distant.

These same data were also listed under a study on T cells in Graves' hyperthyroidism and ophthalmopathy. As the second paper documents: Stable Graves' hyperthyroidism was defined as the absence of progression to ophthalmopathy over 18 months of follow-up. Hyperthyroidism patients were newly diagnosed, had a disease duration of under 2 months, and were aged 18 to 65 years. Any patient with an uncontrolled infection, another autoimmune disease, pregnancy or lactation was excluded. Diagnoses were based on clinical symptoms, serum thyroxine and TRAb, thyroid ultrasound and orbital computed tomography. The TCR CDR3 was subjected to a first round of RT-PCR using the HTBI primer set and the Qiagen OneStep RT-PCR kit. Most expanded thyroid clonotypes (frequency above 0.001) were also detected in blood, a finding suggesting that blood repertoires may reflect thyroid immune responses. A model built on a 13 V-J signature distinguished ophthalmopathy from stable hyperthyroidism, reaching 87.88% sensitivity and around 81% specificity in cross-validation and 80%/75% in testing. In validation, the model predicted progression to ophthalmopathy with over 60% sensitivity and 72% to 85% specificity, a median of 6.5 months before onset. A discovery cohort of roughly 100 patients, 43 with Graves' ophthalmopathy and approximately 57 with stable Graves' hyperthyroidism, was used to find distinguishing TCR V-J signatures. Prospective prediction of ophthalmopathy was tested in an independent validation cohort consisting of fewer than 20 hyperthyroidism patients and 15 or so patients who later progressed to ophthalmopathy. The 95 to 100 discovery patients were divided at random into training and test sets in a 7:3 ratio. In more than 5 Graves' hyperthyroidism patients, the study also compared T-cell repertoires from thyroid tissue with T-cell repertoires from blood. Following sampling, methimazole starting at 30 mg daily was given to hyperthyroidism patients, and high-dose intravenous methylprednisolone was given to ophthalmopathy patients. A second multiplex PCR round built the libraries, followed by size selection and purification. Paired-end sequencing of the libraries was performed with 100 bp reads on an Illumina HiSeq2000. Raw data were processed with SOAPnuke, discarding reads with adapters, uncalled bases, mean Phred below 15, or no exact constant-primer or identifier match. High-quality paired reads were merged using COPE v1.2.5, and each unique nucleotide sequence was defined as a clonotype. MiTCR v1.1 was used to align the clonotypes against IMGT TRBV, TRBD and TRBJ reference segments. Analysis was restricted to V-J combinations with a frequency above 0.0001, which covered approximately 99% of repertoires. The TCS score was defined as F50 (clonal expansion) divided by E x V (chaos), with BLOSUM62-based TCRdist calculated between CDR3 peptides within each V-J. Welch's t-statistics and random forest reduced 514 V-J features to roughly 13, which were used in a naive Bayes classifier (R e1071). No statistical method was used to set the sample size in advance, and investigators knew the group allocation. The paper reports TCR Vbeta CDR3 sequencing of over 120 peripheral blood samples: around 45 ophthalmopathy, under 80 hyperthyroidism and 17 progressor patients.

Material: peripheral blood mononuclear cells (PBMCs), obtained at new diagnosis, from a patient treated with antithyroid drugs. The rearranged segments are TRBV30 and TRBJ2-3; 9 junctional bases match TRBD1. This TCR was sampled from a woman aged 25-40 years with Graves disease. Donor details come from another sample of the same person, matched by shared clones. CDR3 reads: CAWGSGTGYTDTQYF. In nucleotide form, the sequence is TGTGCCTGGGGCTCCGGGACAGGGTACACAGATACGCAGTATTTT.